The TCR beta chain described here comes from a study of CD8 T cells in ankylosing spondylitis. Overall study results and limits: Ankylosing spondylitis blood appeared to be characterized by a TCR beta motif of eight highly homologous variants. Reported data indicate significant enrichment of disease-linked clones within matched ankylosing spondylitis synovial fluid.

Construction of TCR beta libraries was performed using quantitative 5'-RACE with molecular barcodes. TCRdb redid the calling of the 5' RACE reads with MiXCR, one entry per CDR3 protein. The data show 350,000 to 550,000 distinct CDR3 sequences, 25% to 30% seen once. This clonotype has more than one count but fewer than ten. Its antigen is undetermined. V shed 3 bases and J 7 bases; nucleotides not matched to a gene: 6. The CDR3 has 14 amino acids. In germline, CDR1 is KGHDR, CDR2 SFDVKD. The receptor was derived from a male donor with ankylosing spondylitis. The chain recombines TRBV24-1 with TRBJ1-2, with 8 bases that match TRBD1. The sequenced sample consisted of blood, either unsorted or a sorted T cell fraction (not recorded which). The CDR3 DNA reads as TGTGCCACCAGTGATCCCGGACAGGGCTCTGGCTACACCTTC. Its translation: CATSDPGQGSGYTF.